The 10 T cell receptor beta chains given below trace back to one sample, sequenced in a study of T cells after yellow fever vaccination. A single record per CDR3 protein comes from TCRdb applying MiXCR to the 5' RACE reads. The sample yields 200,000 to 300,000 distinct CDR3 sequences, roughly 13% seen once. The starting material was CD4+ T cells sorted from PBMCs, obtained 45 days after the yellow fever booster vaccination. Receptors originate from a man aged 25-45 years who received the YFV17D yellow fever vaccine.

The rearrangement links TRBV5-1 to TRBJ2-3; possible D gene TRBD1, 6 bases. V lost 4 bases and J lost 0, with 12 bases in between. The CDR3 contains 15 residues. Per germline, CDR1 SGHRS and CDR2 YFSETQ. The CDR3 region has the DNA TGCGCCAGCAGCCACCTGGGGGCGAGCACAGATACGCAGTATTTT. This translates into CASSHLGASTDTQYF. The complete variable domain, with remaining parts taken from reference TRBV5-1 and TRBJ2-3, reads KAGVTQTPRYLIKTRGQQVTLSCSPISGHRSVSWYQQTPGQGLQFLFEYFSETQRNKGNFPGRFSGRQFSNSRSEMNVSTLELGDSALYLCASSHLGASTDTQYFGPGTRLTVL.

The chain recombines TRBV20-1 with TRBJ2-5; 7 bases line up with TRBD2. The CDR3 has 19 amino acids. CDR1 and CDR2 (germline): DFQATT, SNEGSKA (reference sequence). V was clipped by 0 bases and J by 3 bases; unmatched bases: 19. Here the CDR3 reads CSARDRSSGSGVIKETQYF. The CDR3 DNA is TGCAGTGCTAGAGATCGAAGTAGTGGAAGCGGGGTAATAAAAGAGACCCAGTACTTC.

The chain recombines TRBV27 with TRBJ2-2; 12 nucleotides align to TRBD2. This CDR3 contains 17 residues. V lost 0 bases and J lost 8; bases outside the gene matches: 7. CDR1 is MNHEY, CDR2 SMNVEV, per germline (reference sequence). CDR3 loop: CASSLSASGRAAGELFF. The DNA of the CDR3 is TGTGCCAGCAGTTTATCGGCTAGCGGGAGGGCCGCGGGGGAGCTGTTTTTT.

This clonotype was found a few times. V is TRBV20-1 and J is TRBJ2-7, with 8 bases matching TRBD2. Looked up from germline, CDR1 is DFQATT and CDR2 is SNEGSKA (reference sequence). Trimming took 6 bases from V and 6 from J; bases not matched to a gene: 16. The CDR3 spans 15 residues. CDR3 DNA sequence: TGCAGTGCCTTCGACAGCCTCCGGGGGGGGGCCGAGCAGTACTTC. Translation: CSAFDSLRGGAEQYF.

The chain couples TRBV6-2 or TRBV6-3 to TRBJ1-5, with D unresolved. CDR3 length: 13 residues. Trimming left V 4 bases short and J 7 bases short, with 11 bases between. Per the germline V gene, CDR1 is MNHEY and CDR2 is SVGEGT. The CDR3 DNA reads TGTGCCAGCAGTTCGGACTCCAGGCAGCCCCAGCATTTT. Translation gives CASSSDSRQPQHF.

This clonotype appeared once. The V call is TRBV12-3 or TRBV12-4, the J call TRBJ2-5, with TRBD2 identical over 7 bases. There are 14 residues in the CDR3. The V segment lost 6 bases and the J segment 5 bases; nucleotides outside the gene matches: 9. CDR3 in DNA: TGTGCCAGCAGGAGGGCGGGAGATGTGGAGACCCAGTACTTC. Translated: CASRRAGDVETQYF.

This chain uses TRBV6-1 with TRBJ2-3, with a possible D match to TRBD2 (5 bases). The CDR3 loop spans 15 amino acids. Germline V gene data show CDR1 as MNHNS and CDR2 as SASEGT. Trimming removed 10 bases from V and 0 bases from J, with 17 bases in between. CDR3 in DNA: TGTGCCACTTTGAGGGCCGGGCCCAGCACAGATACGCAGTATTTT. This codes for CATLRAGPSTDTQYF.

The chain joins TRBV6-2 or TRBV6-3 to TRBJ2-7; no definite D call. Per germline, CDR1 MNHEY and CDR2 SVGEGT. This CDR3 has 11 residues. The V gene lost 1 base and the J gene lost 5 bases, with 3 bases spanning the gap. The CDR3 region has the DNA TGTGCCAGCAGTTACTTTAACGAGCAGTACTTC. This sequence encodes CASSYFNEQYF.

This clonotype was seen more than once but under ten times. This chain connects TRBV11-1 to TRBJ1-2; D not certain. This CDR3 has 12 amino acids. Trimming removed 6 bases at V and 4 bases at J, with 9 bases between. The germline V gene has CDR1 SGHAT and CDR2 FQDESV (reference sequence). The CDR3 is CASSQEPYGYTF. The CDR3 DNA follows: TGTGCCAGCAGTCAGGAGCCCTATGGCTACACCTTC.

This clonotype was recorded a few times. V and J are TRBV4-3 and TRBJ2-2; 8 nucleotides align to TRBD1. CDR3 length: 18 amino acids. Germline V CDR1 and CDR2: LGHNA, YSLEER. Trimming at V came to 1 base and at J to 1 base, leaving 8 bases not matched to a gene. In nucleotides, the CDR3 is TGCGCCAGCAGCCAAGGGAGACAGGGGACATGGAACACCGGGGAGCTGTTTTTT. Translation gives CASSQGRQGTWNTGELFF.